The rows below give T cell receptor delta chains drawn from one sample of a study of gamma-delta T cells after stem cell transplantation. TCRdb re-called the RT-PCR reads through CATT. This sample has roughly 5,400 delta-chain clones, with 9.8% found just once. Sequencing was performed on gamma-delta T cells. The source is a human donor. It is not recorded whose cells these are; they may come from a transplant donor. Both conserved end residues are part of each CDR3. The order of the fields is V gene, D gene, J gene, clone size, CDR3 length, CDR3 DNA, CDR3 protein. A D gene is named only where the DNA matches it firmly. Some rows mark clone size as missing; the rest say once, few, many or name a class of expanded clone.

TRDV2,-,TRDJ1,few,15,TGTGCCTGTGACGCGATCAAATCTCTCACCGATAAACTCATCTTT,CACDAIKSLTDKLIF
TRDV2,TRDD3,TRDJ1,-,17,TGTGCCTGTGACACCGTGGGTACTGGGGGATACGGCGATAAACTCATCTTT,CACDTVGTGGYGDKLIF
TRDV2,TRDD3,TRDJ1,few,19,TGTGCCTGTGACACCCCCCGCACTCTACTGGGGGATACTCCCGATAAACTCATCTTT,CACDTPRTLLGDTPDKLIF
TRDV2,TRDD3,TRDJ1,-,19,TGTGCCTGTGACACCCTAGTACTGGGGGACCCGACCCGCACCGATAAACTCATCTTT,CACDTLVLGDPTRTDKLIF
TRDV2,TRDD3,TRDJ1,few,19,TGTGCCTGTGACGGAGGAGATCGGGGCCTACTGGGGGACACCGATAAACTCATCTTT,CACDGGDRGLLGDTDKLIF
TRDV2,TRDD3,TRDJ1,-,17,TGTGCCTGTGACACCGTGGTTCCGGGGGATACCGCCGATAAACTCATCTTT,CACDTVVPGDTADKLIF
TRDV2,-,TRDJ1,medium-sized,17,TGTGCCTGTGACAGCGTCTCTTCCGTTAGTAACTCCGATAAACTCATCTTT,CACDSVSSVSNSDKLIF
TRDV2,TRDD3,TRDJ3,large,19,TGTGCCTGTGACCATACTGGGGAAAAAAGCTCCTGGGACACCCGACAGATGTTTTTC,CACDHTGEKSSWDTRQMFF
TRDV2,TRDD3,TRDJ1,-,16,TGTGCCTGTGACACCATACTGGGGGAATACACCGATAAACTCATCTTT,CACDTILGEYTDKLIF
TRDV2,TRDD3,TRDJ1,-,15,TGTGCCTGTGACTCCCTACTGGGGGACACCGATAAACTCATCTTT,CACDSLLGDTDKLIF
TRDV2,TRDD3,TRDJ1,few,16,TGTGCCTGTGCCGCGCTGGGGGTCAGTGACACCGATAAACTCATCTTT,CACAALGVSDTDKLIF
TRDV2,-,TRDJ1,-,16,TGTGCCCGTGACACGAGGGGATCCGCTATTTCTGATAAACTCATCTTT,CARDTRGSAISDKLIF
TRDV2,TRDD3,TRDJ3,few,19,TGTGCCTGTGACATACTGGGGGATACGACCTCCTGGGACACCCGACAGATGTTTTTC,CACDILGDTTSWDTRQMFF
TRDV2,TRDD3,TRDJ3,-,21,TGTGCCTGTGACACGGGTACTGGGGGATACGGGAGCTCCTGGGACACCCGACAGATGTTTTTC,CACDTGTGGYGSSWDTRQMFF
TRDV2,TRDD3,TRDJ3,-,19,TGTGCCTGTGACACTGCCTGGGGGTCTTCCTCCTGGGACACCCGACAGATGTTTTTC,CACDTAWGSSSWDTRQMFF
TRDV2,TRDD3,TRDJ1,medium-sized,16,TGTGCCTGTGACCCACTGGGGGATACGAACACCGATAAACTCATCTTT,CACDPLGDTNTDKLIF
TRDV2,-,TRDJ1,-,19,TGTGCCTGTGACACCGTCCTGGGAGGGGGACCTACCTACACCGATAAACTCATCTTT,CACDTVLGGGPTYTDKLIF